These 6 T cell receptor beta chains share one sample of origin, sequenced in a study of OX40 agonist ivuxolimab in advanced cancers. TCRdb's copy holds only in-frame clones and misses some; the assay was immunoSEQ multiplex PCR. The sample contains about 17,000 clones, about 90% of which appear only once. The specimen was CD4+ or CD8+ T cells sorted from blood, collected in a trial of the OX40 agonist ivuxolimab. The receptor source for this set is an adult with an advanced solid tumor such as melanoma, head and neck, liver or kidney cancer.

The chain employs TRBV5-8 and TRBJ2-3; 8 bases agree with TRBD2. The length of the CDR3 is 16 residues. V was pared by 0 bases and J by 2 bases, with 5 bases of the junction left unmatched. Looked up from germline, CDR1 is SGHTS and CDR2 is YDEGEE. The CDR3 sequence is CASSLEDSGDTDTQYF. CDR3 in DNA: TGTGCCAGCAGCTTGGAGGATAGCGGGGACACAGATACGCAGTATTTT.

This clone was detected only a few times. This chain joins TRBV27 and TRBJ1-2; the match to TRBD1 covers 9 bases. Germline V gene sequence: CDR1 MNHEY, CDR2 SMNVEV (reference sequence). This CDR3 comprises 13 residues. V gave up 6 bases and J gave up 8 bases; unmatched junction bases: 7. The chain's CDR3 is CASSTGTGWGYTF. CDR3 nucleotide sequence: TGTGCCAGCAGCACCGGGACAGGGTGGGGCTACACCTTC.

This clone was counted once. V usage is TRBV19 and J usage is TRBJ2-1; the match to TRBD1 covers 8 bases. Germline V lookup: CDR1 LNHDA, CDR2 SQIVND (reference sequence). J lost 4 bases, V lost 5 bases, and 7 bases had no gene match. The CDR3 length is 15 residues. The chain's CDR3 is CASSSNRGTYNEQFF. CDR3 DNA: TGTGCCAGTAGTTCCAACAGGGGGACGTACAATGAGCAGTTCTTC.

CDR3 in DNA: TGCAGCGGAGGGGGAACGAGCACAGATACGCAGTATTTT. Its protein product is CSGGGTSTDTQYF. The chain links TRBV29-1 to TRBJ2-3, with D perhaps TRBD1 (6 bases). The V and J ends lost 7 bases and 0 bases respectively, with 11 bases between them. This CDR3 contains 13 residues. Germline values: CDR1 SQVTM, CDR2 ANQGSEA.

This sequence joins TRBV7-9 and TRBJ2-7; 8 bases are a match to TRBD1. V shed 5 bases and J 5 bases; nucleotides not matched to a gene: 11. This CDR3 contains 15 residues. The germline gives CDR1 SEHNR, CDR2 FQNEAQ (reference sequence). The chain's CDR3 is CASSQGQGYKDEQYF. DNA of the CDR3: TGTGCCAGCAGCCAAGGACAGGGCTATAAGGACGAGCAGTACTTC.

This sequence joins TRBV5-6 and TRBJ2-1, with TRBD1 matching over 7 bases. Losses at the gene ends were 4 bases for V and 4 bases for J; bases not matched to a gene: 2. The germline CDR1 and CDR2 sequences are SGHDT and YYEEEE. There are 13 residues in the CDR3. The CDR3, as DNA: TGTGCCAGCAGCGGGGACAGATACAATGAGCAGTTCTTC. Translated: CASSGDRYNEQFF.